Below, 6 T cell receptor beta chains from the same sample are listed, as sequenced in a study of CD8 T cell repertoires and HIV-1 epitope variants. These receptors' antigens are unknown. TCRdb's copy holds only in-frame clones and misses some; the assay was immunoSEQ multiplex PCR. This table holds about 6,300 clones, 60% to 70% found once. The specimen sequenced was cultured CD8+ T cells derived from PBMCs. The receptors come from a male donor with HIV.

V is TRBV19 and J is TRBJ2-7; D possibly corresponds to TRBD2 (5 bases). The CDR3 runs 15 residues. Germline V gene data show CDR1 as LNHDA and CDR2 as SQIVND (reference sequence). Deletions cut 5 bases from V and 4 bases from J, with 18 bases between. CDR3 DNA sequence: TGTGCCAGTAGTCCCCGCGGCGGAGGAAGGTACGAGCAGTACTTC. Amino acids: CASSPRGGGRYEQYF.

The genes are TRBV6-4 and TRBJ1-1; 9 bases line up with TRBD1. The junction had 7 bases not matched to a gene; V was cut back by 0 bases and J by 11 bases. The germline gives CDR1 MRHNA, CDR2 SNTAGT. The CDR3 is made up of 14 amino acids. CDR3 DNA: TGTGCCAGCAGTGACTCGAACAGGGGGCAGGGTGCTTTCTTT. It specifies CASSDSNRGQGAFF.

This clone was observed a single time. The chain couples TRBV10-3 to TRBJ2-3, with 11 bases fitting TRBD2. The trim removed 3 bases at V and 2 bases at J, leaving 13 bases unmatched. The CDR3 totals 19 residues. CDR1 and CDR2 from the germline V gene are ENHRY and SYGVKD. The DNA of the CDR3 is TGTGCCATCAGTGATCTCTTTAGCGGGAGGGAAGAATCCACAGATACGCAGTATTTT. It translates to CAISDLFSGREESTDTQYF.

V and J are TRBV19 and TRBJ2-7, with 8 bases matching TRBD1. This CDR3 is built from 14 residues. The germline V gene has CDR1 LNHDA and CDR2 SQIVND (reference sequence). The V segment lost 5 bases and the J segment 6 bases; nucleotides outside the gene matches: 9. The CDR3 is CASSPRDRPLEQYF. CDR3 DNA sequence: TGTGCCAGTAGTCCCCGGGACAGGCCCCTCGAGCAGTACTTC.

This clone has a handful of counts. V usage is TRBV7-6 and J usage is TRBJ1-1; 8 bases fit TRBD1. CDR1 and CDR2 (germline): SGHVS, FNYEAQ. This CDR3 has 16 amino acids. V dropped 5 bases and J dropped 0; count of bases not matched to a gene: 8. CDR3 bases: TGTGCCAGCAGCCAACGGTCGGACAGGGTGAACACTGAAGCTTTCTTT. Its protein product is CASSQRSDRVNTEAFF. Full variable domain (missing parts from reference TRBV7-6 and TRBJ1-1): GAGVSQSPRYKVTKRGQDVALRCDPISGHVSLYWYRQALGQGPEFLTYFNYEAQQDKSGLPNDRFSAERPEGSISTLTIQRTEQRDSAMYRCASSQRSDRVNTEAFFGQGTRLTVV.

By share, this clone ranks as medium-sized. The chain joins TRBV28 to TRBJ1-2; maybe TRBD1 (5 bases). Trimming stripped 5 bases from V and 1 base from J, with 17 bases between. The CDR3 runs 16 residues. Germline V lookup: CDR1 MDHEN, CDR2 SYDVKM. The chain's CDR3 is CASSLDPTDFNYGYTF. For the CDR3, the DNA is TGTGCCAGCAGTCTGGACCCGACAGATTTTAACTATGGCTACACCTTC.